This TCR beta chain was found in a study of identical twins. A universal primer binding site was introduced by template switching. The final cDNA contained unique molecular identifiers. From the 5' RACE reads, TCRdb called clonotypes with MiXCR, one entry per CDR3 protein. The sample records 1.5 million to 2 million distinct CDR3 sequences, less than 35% being singletons. Of note for this clonotype: Its antigen remains unidentified.

Study outcomes and limitations: Insertions were fewer in abundant cord blood beta clonotypes, whereas memory repertoires showed none of this pattern. Models underestimated how often monozygotic twins shared out-of-frame TCR alpha. Twins' excess sharing was less marked for out-of-frame beta sequences.

CDR1 and CDR2 (germline): MNHEY, SVGAGI. The CDR3 consists of 14 residues. Trimming stripped 6 bases from V and 6 bases from J, with 18 bases between. This receptor was identified in a newborn girl in good health. Source material: cord blood. The rearrangement links TRBV6-5 to TRBJ2-7; D remains ambiguous. The CDR3 sequence is CASSRLRKRAEQYF. The CDR3 nucleotides are TGTGCCAGCAGCCGGCTAAGAAAACGGGCCGAGCAGTACTTC.